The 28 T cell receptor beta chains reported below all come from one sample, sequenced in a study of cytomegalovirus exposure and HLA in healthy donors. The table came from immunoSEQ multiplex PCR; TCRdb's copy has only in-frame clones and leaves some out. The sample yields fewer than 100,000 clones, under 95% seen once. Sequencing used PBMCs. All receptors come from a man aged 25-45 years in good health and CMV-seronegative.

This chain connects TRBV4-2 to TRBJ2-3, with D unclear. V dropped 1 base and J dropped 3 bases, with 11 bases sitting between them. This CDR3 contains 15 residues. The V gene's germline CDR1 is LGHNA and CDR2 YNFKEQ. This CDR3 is CASSQAGEVTDTQYF. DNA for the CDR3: TGTGCCAGCAGCCAAGCCGGAGAGGTAACAGATACGCAGTATTTT.

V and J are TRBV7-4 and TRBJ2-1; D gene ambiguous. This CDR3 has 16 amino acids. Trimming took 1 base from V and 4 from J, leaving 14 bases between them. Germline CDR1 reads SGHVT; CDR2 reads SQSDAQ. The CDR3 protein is CASSLVAGYIYNEQFF. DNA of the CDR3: TGTGCCAGCAGCTTAGTGGCAGGTTATATTTACAATGAGCAGTTCTTC. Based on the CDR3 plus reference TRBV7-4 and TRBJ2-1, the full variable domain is GAGVSQSPRYKVAKRGRDVALRCDSISGHVTLYWYRQTLGQGSEVLTYSQSDAQRDKSGRPSGRFSAERPERSVSTLKIQRTEQGDSAVYLCASSLVAGYIYNEQFFGPGTRLTVL.

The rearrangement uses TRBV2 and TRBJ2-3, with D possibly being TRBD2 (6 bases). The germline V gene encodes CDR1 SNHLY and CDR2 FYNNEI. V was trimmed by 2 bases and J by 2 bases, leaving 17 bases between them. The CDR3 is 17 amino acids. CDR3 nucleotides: TGTGCCAGCAGTGAACGGTCCGGGGGTAGACACACAGATACGCAGTATTTT. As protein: CASSERSGGRHTDTQYF. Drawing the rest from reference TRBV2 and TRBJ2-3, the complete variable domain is EPEVTQTPSHQVTQMGQEVILRCVPISNHLYFYWYRQILGQKVEFLVSFYNNEISEKSEIFDDQFSVERPDGSNFTLKIRSTKLEDSAMYFCASSERSGGRHTDTQYFGPGTRLTVL.

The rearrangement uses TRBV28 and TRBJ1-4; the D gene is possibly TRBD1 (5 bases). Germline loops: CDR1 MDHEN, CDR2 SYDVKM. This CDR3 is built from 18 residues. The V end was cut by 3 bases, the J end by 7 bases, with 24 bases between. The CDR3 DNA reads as TGTGCCAGCAGTTTCAGTGAATGGGCGGCCCCAAGGGGTGAAAAACTGTTTTTT. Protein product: CASSFSEWAAPRGEKLFF.

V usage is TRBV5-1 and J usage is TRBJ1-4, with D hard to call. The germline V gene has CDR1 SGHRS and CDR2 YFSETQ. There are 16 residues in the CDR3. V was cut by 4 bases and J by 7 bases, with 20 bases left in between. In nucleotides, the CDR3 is TGCGCCAGCAGCCCCGGCTCCGGGAACGAGGGTGAAAAACTGTTTTTT. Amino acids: CASSPGSGNEGEKLFF.

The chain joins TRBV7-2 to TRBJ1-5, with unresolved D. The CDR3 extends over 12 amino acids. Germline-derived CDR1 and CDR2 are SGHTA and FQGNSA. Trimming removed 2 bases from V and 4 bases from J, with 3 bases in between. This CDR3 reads CASSLPNQPQHF. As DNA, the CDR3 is TGTGCCAGCAGCTTACCAAATCAGCCCCAGCATTTT. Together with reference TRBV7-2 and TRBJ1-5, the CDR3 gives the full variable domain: GAGVSQSPSNKVTEKGKDVELRCDPISGHTALYWYRQSLGQGLEFLIYFQGNSAPDKSGLPSDRFSAERTGGSVSTLTIQRTQQEDSAVYLCASSLPNQPQHFGDGTRLSIL.

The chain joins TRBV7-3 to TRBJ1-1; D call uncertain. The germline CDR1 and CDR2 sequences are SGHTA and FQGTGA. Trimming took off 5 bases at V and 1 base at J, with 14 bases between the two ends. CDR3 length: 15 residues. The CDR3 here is CASSIARSPNTEAFF. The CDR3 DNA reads TGTGCCAGCAGCATAGCACGGTCCCCGAACACTGAAGCTTTCTTT.

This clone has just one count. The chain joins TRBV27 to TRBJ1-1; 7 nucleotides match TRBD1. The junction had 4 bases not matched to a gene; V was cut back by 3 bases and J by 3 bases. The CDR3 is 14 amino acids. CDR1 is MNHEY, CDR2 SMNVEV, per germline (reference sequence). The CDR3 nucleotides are TGTGCCAGCAGTTTGAGGACAGGAGACACTGAAGCTTTCTTT. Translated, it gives CASSLRTGDTEAFF.

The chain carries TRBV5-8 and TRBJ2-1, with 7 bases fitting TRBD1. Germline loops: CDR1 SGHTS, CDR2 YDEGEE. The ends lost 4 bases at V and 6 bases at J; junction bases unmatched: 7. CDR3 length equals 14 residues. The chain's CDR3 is CASSDRANPNEQFF. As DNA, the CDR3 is TGTGCCAGCAGCGACAGGGCTAATCCCAATGAGCAGTTCTTC.

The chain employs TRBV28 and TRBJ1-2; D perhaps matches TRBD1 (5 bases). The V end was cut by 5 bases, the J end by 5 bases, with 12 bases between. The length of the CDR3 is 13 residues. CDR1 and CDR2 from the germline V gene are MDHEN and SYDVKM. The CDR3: CASSGGTVYGYTF. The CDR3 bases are TGTGCCAGCAGTGGAGGGACCGTTTATGGCTACACCTTC.

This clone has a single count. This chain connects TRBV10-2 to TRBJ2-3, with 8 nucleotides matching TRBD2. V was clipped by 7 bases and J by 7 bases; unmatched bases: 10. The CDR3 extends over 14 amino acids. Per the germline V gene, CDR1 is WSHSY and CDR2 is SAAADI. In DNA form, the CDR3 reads TGCGCCAGCACCGGCGGGGGGCGTTCGAATACGCAGTATTTT. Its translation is CASTGGGRSNTQYF.

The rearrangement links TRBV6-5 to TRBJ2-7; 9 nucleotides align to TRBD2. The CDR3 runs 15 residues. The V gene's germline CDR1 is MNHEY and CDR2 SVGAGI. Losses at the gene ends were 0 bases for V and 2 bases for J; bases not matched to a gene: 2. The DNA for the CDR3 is TGTGCCAGCAGTTACTCGACTAGCGGACCCTACGAGCAGTACTTC. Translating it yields CASSYSTSGPYEQYF.

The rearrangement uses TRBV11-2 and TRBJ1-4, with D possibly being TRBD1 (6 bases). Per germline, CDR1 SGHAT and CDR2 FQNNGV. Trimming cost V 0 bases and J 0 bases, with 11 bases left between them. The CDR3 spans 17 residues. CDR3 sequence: CASSLDTGFATNEKLFF. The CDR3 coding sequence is TGTGCCAGCAGCTTAGATACAGGGTTTGCAACTAATGAAAAACTGTTTTTT. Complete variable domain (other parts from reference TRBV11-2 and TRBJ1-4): EAGVAQSPRYKIIEKRQSVAFWCNPISGHATLYWYQQILGQGPKLLIQFQNNGVVDDSQLPKDRFSAERLKGVDSTLKIQPAKLEDSAVYLCASSLDTGFATNEKLFFGSGTQLSVL.

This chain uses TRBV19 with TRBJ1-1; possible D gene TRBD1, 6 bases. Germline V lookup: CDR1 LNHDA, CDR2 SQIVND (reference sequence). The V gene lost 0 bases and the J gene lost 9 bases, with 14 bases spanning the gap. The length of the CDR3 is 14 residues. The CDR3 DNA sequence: TGTGCCAGTAGTATAGAGAGGGACACCCCACAAGCTTTCTTT. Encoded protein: CASSIERDTPQAFF.

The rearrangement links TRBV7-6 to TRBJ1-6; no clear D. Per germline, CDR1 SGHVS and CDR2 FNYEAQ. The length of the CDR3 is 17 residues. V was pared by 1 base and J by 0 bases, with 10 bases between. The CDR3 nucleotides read TGTGCCAGCAGCTTAGGGGCACCCAGCTCCTATAATTCACCCCTCCACTTT. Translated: CASSLGAPSSYNSPLHF.

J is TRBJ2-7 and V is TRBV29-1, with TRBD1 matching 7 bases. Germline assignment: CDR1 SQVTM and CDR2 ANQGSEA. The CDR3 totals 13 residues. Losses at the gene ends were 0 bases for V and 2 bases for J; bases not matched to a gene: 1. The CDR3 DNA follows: TGCAGCGTTGAAGACAGGGGGACCTACGAGCAGTACTTC. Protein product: CSVEDRGTYEQYF.

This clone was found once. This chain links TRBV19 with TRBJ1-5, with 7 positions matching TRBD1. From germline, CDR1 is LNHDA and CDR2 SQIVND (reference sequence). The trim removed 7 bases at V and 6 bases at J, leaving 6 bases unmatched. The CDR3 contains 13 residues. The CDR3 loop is CASTITGVQPQHF. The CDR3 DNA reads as TGTGCCAGTACAATCACAGGGGTTCAGCCCCAGCATTTT.

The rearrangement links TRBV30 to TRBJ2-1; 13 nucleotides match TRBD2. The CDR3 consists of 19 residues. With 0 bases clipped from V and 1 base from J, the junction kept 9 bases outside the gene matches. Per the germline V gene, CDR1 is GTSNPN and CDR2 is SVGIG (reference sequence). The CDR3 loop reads CAWSVRTSGRAESYNEQFF. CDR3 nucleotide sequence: TGTGCCTGGAGTGTACGAACTAGCGGGAGGGCCGAGTCCTACAATGAGCAGTTCTTC.

CDR3 region: CASSRTAGELFF. CDR3 in DNA: TGTGCCAGCAGTCGGACAGCCGGGGAGCTGTTTTTT. This sequence joins TRBV6-5 and TRBJ2-2, with a possible D match to TRBD1 (6 bases). Germline CDR1 reads MNHEY; CDR2 reads SVGAGI. This CDR3 spans 12 amino acids. Trimming shortened V by 5 bases and J by 6 bases, and 7 bases separated the two germline ends.

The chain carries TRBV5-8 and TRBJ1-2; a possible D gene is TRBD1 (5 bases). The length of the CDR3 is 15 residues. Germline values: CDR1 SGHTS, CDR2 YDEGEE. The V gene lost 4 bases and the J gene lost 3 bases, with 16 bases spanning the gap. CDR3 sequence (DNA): TGTGCCAGCAGCCCTCCTCGGGGGGACGACTATGGCTACACCTTC. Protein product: CASSPPRGDDYGYTF.

The CDR3: CASSVFKNTEAFF. For the CDR3, the DNA is TGTGCCAGCAGCGTATTTAAGAACACTGAAGCTTTCTTT. The chain couples TRBV9 to TRBJ1-1; D call uncertain. Per the germline V gene, CDR1 is SGDLS and CDR2 is YYNGEE. Trimming cost V 1 base and J 1 base, with 5 bases left between them. The CDR3 contains 13 residues.

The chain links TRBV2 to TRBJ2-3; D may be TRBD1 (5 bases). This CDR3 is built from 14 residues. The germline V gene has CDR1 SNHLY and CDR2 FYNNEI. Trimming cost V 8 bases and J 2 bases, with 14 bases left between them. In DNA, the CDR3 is TGTGCCAGCGGGTCCTTGACAGCCACAGATACGCAGTATTTT. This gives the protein CASGSLTATDTQYF. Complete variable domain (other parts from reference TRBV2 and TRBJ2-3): EPEVTQTPSHQVTQMGQEVILRCVPISNHLYFYWYRQILGQKVEFLVSFYNNEISEKSEIFDDQFSVERPDGSNFTLKIRSTKLEDSAMYFCASGSLTATDTQYFGPGTRLTVL.

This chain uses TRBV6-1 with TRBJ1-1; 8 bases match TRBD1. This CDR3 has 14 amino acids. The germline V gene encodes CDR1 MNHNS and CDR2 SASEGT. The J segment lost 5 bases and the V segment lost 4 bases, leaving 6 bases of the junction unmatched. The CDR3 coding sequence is TGTGCCAGCAGTGGGACAGGGCGCAGGACTGAAGCTTTCTTT. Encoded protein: CASSGTGRRTEAFF.

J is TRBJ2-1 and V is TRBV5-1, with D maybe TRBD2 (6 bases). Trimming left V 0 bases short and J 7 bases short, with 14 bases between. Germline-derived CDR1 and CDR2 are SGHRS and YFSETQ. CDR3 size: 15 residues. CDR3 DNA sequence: TGCGCCAGCAGCTTGGATCCCGGGAGTAAAAATGAGCAGTTCTTC. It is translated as CASSLDPGSKNEQFF.

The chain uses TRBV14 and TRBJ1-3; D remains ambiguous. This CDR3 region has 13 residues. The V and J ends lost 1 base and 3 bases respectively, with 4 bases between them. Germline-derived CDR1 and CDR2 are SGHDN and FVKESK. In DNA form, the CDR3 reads TGTGCCAGCAGCCAAGCCGGTGGAAACACCATATATTTT. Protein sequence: CASSQAGGNTIYF.

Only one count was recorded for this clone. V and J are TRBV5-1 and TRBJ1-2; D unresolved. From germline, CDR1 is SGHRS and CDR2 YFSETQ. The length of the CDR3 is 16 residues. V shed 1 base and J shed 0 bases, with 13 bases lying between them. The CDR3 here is CASSLLAQATNYGYTF. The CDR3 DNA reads TGCGCCAGCAGCTTGTTGGCTCAGGCCACTAACTATGGCTACACCTTC.

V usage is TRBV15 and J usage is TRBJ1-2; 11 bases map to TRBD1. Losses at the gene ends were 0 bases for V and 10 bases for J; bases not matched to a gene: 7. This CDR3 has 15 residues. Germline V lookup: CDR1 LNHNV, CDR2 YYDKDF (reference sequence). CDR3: CATSRDKDRGQDYTF. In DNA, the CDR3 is TGTGCCACCAGCAGAGATAAGGACAGGGGGCAGGACTACACCTTC. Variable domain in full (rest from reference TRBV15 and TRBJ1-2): DAMVIQNPRYQVTQFGKPVTLSCSQTLNHNVMYWYQQKSSQAPKLLFHYYDKDFNNEADTPDNFQSRRPNTSFCFLDIRSPGLGDTAMYLCATSRDKDRGQDYTFGSGTRLTVV.

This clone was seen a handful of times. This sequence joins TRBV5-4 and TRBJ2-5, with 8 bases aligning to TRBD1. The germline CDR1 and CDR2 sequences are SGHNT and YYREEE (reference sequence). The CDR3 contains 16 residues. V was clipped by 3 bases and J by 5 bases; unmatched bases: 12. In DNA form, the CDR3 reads TGTGCCAGCAGCTCAGGTTCAGGACAGGGTCTGGAGACCCAGTACTTC. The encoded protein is CASSSGSGQGLETQYF.